The 21 T cell receptor beta chains given below trace back to one sample, sequenced in a study of cytotoxic CD8 clonotypes in ibrutinib-treated CLL. The method was immunoSEQ multiplex PCR; TCRdb's version includes in-frame clones alone and lacks a portion of them. The sample holds roughly 200,000 clones, approximately 70% seen once. The specimen comprised PBMCs, sampled after 12 months of ibrutinib treatment. These TCRs come from a human donor with chronic lymphocytic leukemia.

The V and J genes are TRBV11-3 and TRBJ2-5, with 7 nucleotides matching TRBD1. The J call is uncertain, as TRBJ2-7 better fits the DNA end. The CDR3 extends over 13 amino acids. Germline V lookup: CDR1 SGHNT, CDR2 YENEEA. The CDR3 reads CASSTGQEGEQYF. CDR3 nucleotides: TGTGCCAGCAGCACTGGACAGGAAGGCGAGCAGTACTTC.

The gene calls are TRBV6-6 and TRBJ2-7; 7 bases align to TRBD2. The CDR3 is 11 amino acids. The V and J ends lost 6 bases and 4 bases, in that order; junction bases with no gene match: 0. Per the germline V gene, CDR1 is MNHNY and CDR2 is SVGAGI (reference sequence). The CDR3 region is CASRGGYEQYF. DNA for the CDR3: TGTGCCAGCAGGGGGGGGTACGAGCAGTACTTC.

The chain employs TRBV5-4 and TRBJ2-3; 8 nucleotides match TRBD1. Trimming at V came to 1 base and at J to 0 bases, leaving 7 bases not matched to a gene. The germline V gene encodes CDR1 SGHNT and CDR2 YYREEE (reference sequence). This CDR3 has 17 amino acids. CDR3 residues: CASSLFIGTGSTDTQYF. The CDR3 DNA follows: TGTGCCAGCAGCTTGTTTATCGGGACAGGAAGCACAGATACGCAGTATTTT.

The chain recombines TRBV4-1 with TRBJ1-2; perhaps TRBD1 as D (5 bases). Trimming left V 1 base short and J 0 bases short, with 9 bases between. This CDR3 is built from 15 residues. CDR1 is MGHRA and CDR2 is YSYEKL in the germline V gene. In nucleotides, the CDR3 is TGCGCCAGCAGCCAAGCCGGGGCAGCTAACTATGGCTACACCTTC. Amino acids: CASSQAGAANYGYTF.

This clone has a handful of counts. This chain links TRBV7-9 with TRBJ2-3; D is perhaps TRBD2 (6 bases). Germline CDR1 reads SEHNR; CDR2 reads FQNEAQ (reference sequence). This CDR3 is built from 17 residues. V gave up 3 bases and J gave up 6 bases, with 22 bases separating them. The CDR3 nucleotides are TGTGCCAGCAGCTTTCGGGAGAAGATGGCCCGGGCGGATACGCAGTATTTT. Amino acids: CASSFREKMARADTQYF.

The chain uses TRBV27 and TRBJ2-7; D gene unclear. This CDR3 has 14 amino acids. Germline CDR1 MNHEY, CDR2 SMNVEV (reference sequence). V was pared by 6 bases and J by 6 bases, with 18 bases between. CDR3 DNA sequence: TGTGCCAGCAGGGCCAGAGGTTTAGAGCGCGAGCAGTACTTC. Residues: CASRARGLEREQYF.

V and J are TRBV16 and TRBJ2-3, with D uncertain. Trimming took off 2 bases at V and 5 bases at J, with 14 bases between the two ends. The length of the CDR3 is 15 residues. Germline loops: CDR1 KGHSY, CDR2 FQNENV. The chain's CDR3 is CASSQGGGGRDTQYF. Written as DNA, the CDR3 is TGTGCCAGCAGCCAAGGTGGCGGTGGAAGAGATACGCAGTATTTT.

The chain uses TRBV7-2 and TRBJ2-6; no clear D gene. V lost 1 base and J 8 bases, leaving 6 bases between the germline ends. Germline loops: CDR1 SGHTA, CDR2 FQGNSA. This CDR3 is 13 amino acids long. The CDR3 bases are TGTGCCAGCAGCTTAGGTGGCACCAACGTCCTGACTTTC. Its translation: CASSLGGTNVLTF. The whole variable domain, filled in from reference TRBV7-2 and TRBJ2-6, reads GAGVSQSPSNKVTEKGKDVELRCDPISGHTALYWYRQSLGQGLEFLIYFQGNSAPDKSGLPSDRFSAERTGGSVSTLTIQRTQQEDSAVYLCASSLGGTNVLTFGAGSRLTVL.

The chain combines TRBV2 with TRBJ1-6; D gene ambiguous. The V gene's germline CDR1 is SNHLY and CDR2 FYNNEI. The CDR3 is 13 amino acids. Trimming removed 4 bases from V and 7 bases from J, with 8 bases in between. The CDR3 reads CASSGEENSPLHF. The CDR3 bases are TGTGCCAGCAGTGGGGAGGAAAATTCACCCCTCCACTTT.

The V and J genes are TRBV27 and TRBJ2-1; unclear D gene. This CDR3 spans 11 amino acids. Trimming took off 8 bases at V and 7 bases at J, with 9 bases between the two ends. Germline-derived CDR1 and CDR2 are MNHEY and SMNVEV (reference sequence). CDR3 amino acids: CASHGVNEQFF. CDR3 coding DNA: TGTGCCAGCCACGGCGTGAATGAGCAGTTCTTC.

This sequence joins TRBV5-5 and TRBJ1-1; D gene uncertain. This CDR3 region has 14 residues. The germline V and J ends were trimmed by 1 base and 0 bases, with 7 bases remaining between them. CDR1 is SGHKS and CDR2 is YYEKEE in the germline V gene (reference sequence). The DNA of the CDR3 is TGTGCCAGCAGCTTGCGTCTGTTGAACACTGAAGCTTTCTTT. This encodes CASSLRLLNTEAFF.

The chain is built from TRBV10-2 and TRBJ1-5; weak D call: TRBD1 (5 bases). V was clipped by 6 bases and J by 4 bases, with 13 bases between them. This CDR3 has 14 residues. In germline, CDR1 is WSHSY, CDR2 SAAADI. The CDR3 DNA sequence: TGCGCCAGCAGGAAGGGGCAGGGTAATCAGCCCCAGCATTTT. Amino acid sequence: CASRKGQGNQPQHF.

This clone has only a few counts. CDR3 sequence reads: CASSLSAFEAFF. In nucleotides, the CDR3 is TGTGCCAGCAGCTTGTCAGCCTTTGAAGCTTTCTTT. V is TRBV5-6 and J is TRBJ1-1; D gene ambiguous. Germline loops: CDR1 SGHDT, CDR2 YYEEEE. Between the trimmed V and J ends, which lost 1 base and 7 bases, there was a span of 8 bases. The CDR3 runs 12 residues.

The chain employs TRBV29-1 and TRBJ2-1; 15 bases line up with TRBD2. The germline V gene has CDR1 SQVTM and CDR2 ANQGSEA. This CDR3 contains 15 residues. V lost 7 bases, J lost 4 bases, and 5 bases stayed unmatched. The CDR3, as DNA: TGCAGCGCCACTGGACTAGCGGGAGGGTACAATGAGCAGTTCTTC. Amino acids: CSATGLAGGYNEQFF.

The chain uses TRBV18 and TRBJ2-7, with TRBD2 matching over 15 bases. Germline CDR1 KGHSH, CDR2 LQKENI. The CDR3 is 16 amino acids. V shed 2 bases, J shed 4 bases, and the junction held 3 bases outside the gene matches. The DNA of the CDR3 is TGTGCCAGCTCACCAGGGACTAGCGGGAGGACATACGAGCAGTACTTC. Its translation is CASSPGTSGRTYEQYF.

The V call is TRBV28, the J call TRBJ1-3; TRBD1 agrees at 7 bases. Germline assignment: CDR1 MDHEN and CDR2 SYDVKM. V trimming: 4 bases; J trimming: 6 bases; junction bases outside the gene matches: 6. CDR3 length: 14 amino acids. CDR3 sequence reads: CASSSPGQLNTIYF. The CDR3 nucleotides read TGTGCCAGCAGTTCACCGGGACAGCTAAACACCATATATTTT.

The rearrangement joins TRBV25-1 to TRBJ1-1; D may be TRBD1 (5 bases). Trimming took off 0 bases at V and 5 bases at J, with 19 bases between the two ends. Germline CDR1 and CDR2: MGHDK and SYGVNS. This CDR3 has 17 amino acids. CDR3 sequence reads: CASSEYGAGWTRTEAFF. The CDR3 DNA is TGTGCCAGCAGTGAATACGGGGCAGGGTGGACAAGAACTGAAGCTTTCTTT.

This clone was counted a few times. The rearrangement uses TRBV6-6 and TRBJ1-5; 8 positions agree with TRBD1. V was clipped by 2 bases and J by 5 bases; unmatched bases: 8. The CDR3 length is 16 residues. Germline CDR1 is MNHNY and CDR2 is SVGAGI (reference sequence). The CDR3 DNA is TGTGCCAGCAGTTACCGACAGGGGATCTTCCATCAGCCCCAGCATTTT. Translating it yields CASSYRQGIFHQPQHF.

This clone showed up many times. The same CDR3 can be traced to other DNA sequences in this sample. The J gene is TRBJ1-5, the V gene TRBV19, with 8 bases fitting TRBD1. CDR3 length: 16 amino acids. The germline V gene encodes CDR1 LNHDA and CDR2 SQIVND (reference sequence). Germline trimming cut 9 bases from V and 0 bases from J; bases unmatched to any gene: 10. The CDR3 is CASSPGTGNSNQPQHF. CDR3 DNA sequence: TGTGCCAGCAGCCCCGGGACAGGCAATAGCAATCAGCCCCAGCATTTT.

This clone showed up just once. V gene TRBV6-6 combines with J gene TRBJ2-7; 8 bases match TRBD1. The CDR3 length is 16 residues. V trimming: 5 bases; J trimming: 3 bases; junction bases outside the gene matches: 12. Per the germline V gene, CDR1 is MNHNY and CDR2 is SVGAGI (reference sequence). CDR3 nucleotide sequence: TGTGCCAGCAGTGCAGGCATCGGGACAGGCGACTACGAGCAGTACTTC. This gives the protein CASSAGIGTGDYEQYF.

The rearrangement uses TRBV7-2 and TRBJ2-5, with D possibly called TRBD1 or TRBD2 (5 bases each). This CDR3 is built from 16 residues. The V gene's germline CDR1 is SGHTA and CDR2 FQGNSA. Trimming stripped 1 base from V and 4 bases from J, with 16 bases between. The chain's CDR3 is CASSLGGRIAGETQYF. CDR3 bases: TGTGCCAGCAGCTTAGGGGGCCGCATCGCGGGAGAGACCCAGTACTTC.